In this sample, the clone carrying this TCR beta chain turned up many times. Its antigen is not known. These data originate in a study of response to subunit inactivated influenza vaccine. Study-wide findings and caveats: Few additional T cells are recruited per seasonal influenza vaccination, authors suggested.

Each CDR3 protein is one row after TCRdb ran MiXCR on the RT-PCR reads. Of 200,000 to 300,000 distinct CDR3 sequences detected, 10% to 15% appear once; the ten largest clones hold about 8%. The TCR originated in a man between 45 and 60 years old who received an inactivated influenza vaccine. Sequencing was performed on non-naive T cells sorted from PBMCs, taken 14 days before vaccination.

The chain's CDR3 is CASSLGLVGQGSEAFF. DNA for the CDR3: TGTGCCAGCAGCTTAGGTTTGGTGGGACAAGGGAGTGAAGCTTTCTTT. The rearrangement links TRBV7-8 to TRBJ1-1; possible D gene TRBD1, 6 bases. This CDR3 has 16 residues. The germline CDR1 and CDR2 sequences are SGHVS and FQNEAQ. Trimming removed 1 base from V and 7 bases from J, with 19 bases in between.